Presented here are 17 T cell receptor beta chains from one specimen sequenced in a study of T cell responses to AZD1222 COVID-19 vaccine. The table came from immunoSEQ multiplex PCR; TCRdb's copy has only in-frame clones and leaves some out. The sample includes approximately 150,000 clones, over 90% of them seen just once. The sequencing used peripheral blood, collected on day 0 of AZD1222 vaccination. The receptors were gathered from an adult in good health.

The rearrangement uses TRBV19 and TRBJ2-2; no definite D call. Germline CDR1 is LNHDA and CDR2 is SQIVND (reference sequence). The CDR3 has 11 amino acids. The ends were cut back, 7 bases at V and 8 bases at J, with 8 bases in the middle. The CDR3 nucleotides are TGTGCCAGTACATATATGGGGGAGCTGTTTTTT. Protein product: CASTYMGELFF. The full variable domain, in which reference TRBV19 and TRBJ2-2 provide the parts outside the CDR3, is DGGITQSPKYLFRKEGQNVTLSCEQNLNHDAMYWYRQDPGQGLRLIYYSQIVNDFQKGDIAEGYSVSREKKESFPLTVTSAQKNPTAFYLCASTYMGELFFGEGSRLTVL.

The chain recombines TRBV28 with TRBJ1-6; unclear D gene. The CDR3 length is 11 residues. V lost 7 bases and J lost 7, with 5 bases in between. The germline gives CDR1 MDHEN, CDR2 SYDVKM. The CDR3 is CASKRNSPLHF. CDR3 in DNA: TGTGCCAGCAAGAGGAATTCACCCCTCCACTTT.

The chain links TRBV24-1 to TRBJ1-1; D possibly corresponds to TRBD1 (6 bases). Deletions cut 11 bases from V and 4 bases from J, with 19 bases between. The CDR3 is made up of 14 amino acids. Germline V gives CDR1 KGHDR, CDR2 SFDVKD. This CDR3 is CAIPHRDDGTEAFF. The DNA for the CDR3 is TGTGCCATACCTCACAGGGACGACGGCACTGAAGCTTTCTTT.

The CDR3 DNA reads as TGTGCCAGCAGTCCAACGCGCGGCGTATCTCCTAACTATGGCTACACCTTC. Amino acid sequence: CASSPTRGVSPNYGYTF. The chain has TRBV6-6 and TRBJ1-2; D is uncertain. CDR1 MNHNY and CDR2 SVGAGI come from the germline V gene (reference sequence). This CDR3 has 17 amino acids. Trimming removed 5 bases at V and 0 bases at J, with 19 bases between.

CDR3 nucleotide sequence: TGTGCCAGCAGTGAGCGTACAGAATCACCCCTCCACTTT. It codes for CASSERTESPLHF. The genes are TRBV6-1 and TRBJ1-6, with D hard to call. The CDR3 is 13 residues long. The V end was cut by 3 bases, the J end by 10 bases, with 10 bases between. Germline V gene sequence: CDR1 MNHNS, CDR2 SASEGT.

The J gene is TRBJ1-5, the V gene TRBV28; no definite D call. The V end lost 3 bases, the J end lost 0 bases, and 18 bases lay between the germline ends. Germline loops: CDR1 MDHEN, CDR2 SYDVKM. CDR3 length equals 18 residues. CDR3 in DNA: TGTGCCAGCAGTTTCCCTTCGACACCGTTGTATAGCAATCAGCCCCAGCATTTT. Translating gives CASSFPSTPLYSNQPQHF.

The V and J genes are TRBV28 and TRBJ1-5; D is unresolved. CDR1 MDHEN and CDR2 SYDVKM come from the germline V gene. V dropped 5 bases and J dropped 2 bases, with 10 bases sitting between them. This CDR3 contains 14 residues. Here the CDR3 reads CASSIPGGNQPQHF. In DNA, the CDR3 is TGTGCCAGCAGTATACCCGGCGGCAATCAGCCCCAGCATTTT.

The chain recombines TRBV6-5 with TRBJ2-2, with 7 bases matching TRBD1. Looked up from germline, CDR1 is MNHEY and CDR2 is SVGAGI. The CDR3 length is 14 residues. The trim removed 8 bases at V and 3 bases at J, leaving 6 bases unmatched. CDR3 amino acids: CASRDRSYTGELFF. The CDR3 bases are TGTGCCAGCCGGGACAGAAGCTACACCGGGGAGCTGTTTTTT.

The rearrangement joins TRBV6-5 to TRBJ1-1; D gene ambiguous. The V end was cut by 6 bases, the J end by 0 bases, with 8 bases between. The V gene's germline CDR1 is MNHEY and CDR2 SVGAGI. The CDR3 length is 13 residues. CDR3: CASRIVMNTEAFF. The CDR3, as DNA: TGTGCCAGCAGGATCGTGATGAACACTGAAGCTTTCTTT.

V is TRBV5-1 and J is TRBJ2-1; 14 nucleotides match TRBD2. Looked up from germline, CDR1 is SGHRS and CDR2 is YFSETQ. The CDR3 loop spans 15 amino acids. Unmatched junction bases numbered 5, after V lost 3 bases and J lost 9 bases. CDR3 loop: CASSWGLAGAREQFF. The CDR3 coding sequence is TGCGCCAGCAGCTGGGGACTAGCGGGAGCTCGTGAGCAGTTCTTC.

This chain uses TRBV19 with TRBJ1-1; D gene ambiguous. Looked up from germline, CDR1 is LNHDA and CDR2 is SQIVND (reference sequence). Trimming cost V 5 bases and J 1 base, with 8 bases left between them. This CDR3 has 13 amino acids. The CDR3 bases are TGTGCCAGTAGTGAGACGGAGAACACTGAAGCTTTCTTT. This codes for CASSETENTEAFF.

The genes are TRBV18 and TRBJ1-2; D perhaps matches TRBD1 (5 bases). This CDR3 has 18 amino acids. Germline V gene data show CDR1 as KGHSH and CDR2 as LQKENI. The ends were cut back, 1 base at V and 6 bases at J, with 24 bases in the middle. Here the CDR3 DNA reads TGTGCCAGCTCACCACTGGCCGTGATTGGGGGAGCTCGAAATGGCTACACCTTC. Translated: CASSPLAVIGGARNGYTF.

This chain links TRBV20-1 with TRBJ2-7, with a tentative D call TRBD1 (6 bases). The CDR3 loop spans 13 amino acids. Per the germline V gene, CDR1 is DFQATT and CDR2 is SNEGSKA (reference sequence). V was cut by 3 bases and J by 3 bases, with 12 bases left in between. Written as DNA, the CDR3 is TGCAGTGCTAGTTTCAGGGGCAGCTACGAGCAGTACTTC. This codes for CSASFRGSYEQYF.

This clone was seen only a few times. V is TRBV3-1 (or the pseudogene TRBV3-2) and J is TRBJ1-2; 9 nucleotides match TRBD1. Germline V gives CDR1 LGHDT, CDR2 YNNKEL (reference sequence). Trimming at V came to 3 bases and at J to 4 bases, leaving 9 bases not matched to a gene. The CDR3 covers 16 residues. The CDR3 DNA sequence: TGTGCCAGCAGCCAGGTTAACAGGGGGCGCGTCTATGGCTACACCTTC. Translated: CASSQVNRGRVYGYTF.

The chain couples TRBV7-9 to TRBJ2-1, with D perhaps matching TRBD2 (6 bases). Trimming removed 7 bases at V and 8 bases at J, with 18 bases between. The CDR3 runs to 14 residues. The germline V gene has CDR1 SEHNR and CDR2 FQNEAQ (reference sequence). In DNA form, the CDR3 reads TGTGCCAGCAACTCGCGCCGGGAGTGGGATGAGCAGTTCTTC. Protein product: CASNSRREWDEQFF.

This sequence joins TRBV6-4 and TRBJ2-4; a weak D match, TRBD2 (5 bases). Germline V gene sequence: CDR1 MRHNA, CDR2 SNTAGT. The germline V and J ends were trimmed by 9 bases and 2 bases, with 23 bases remaining between them. The CDR3 has 17 residues. The CDR3 region is CASGVGVGADPKNIQYF. CDR3 bases: TGTGCCAGTGGGGTTGGGGTGGGAGCTGACCCCAAAAACATTCAGTACTTC.

The chain carries TRBV2 and TRBJ1-2; 8 bases are shared with TRBD1. CDR1 is SNHLY and CDR2 is FYNNEI in the germline V gene. With 7 bases clipped from V and 3 bases from J, the junction kept 4 bases outside the gene matches. The CDR3 is 13 residues long. CDR3 residues: CASNQGAHYGYTF. The CDR3 DNA sequence: TGTGCCAGCAACCAGGGGGCCCACTATGGCTACACCTTC.